This T cell receptor beta chain emerged from a study of cytomegalovirus exposure and HLA in healthy donors (dated by TCRdb to about 2017). For the study in its entirety: In an earlier analysis of around 540 of the donors, around 300 Gb of sequence data and 100 million or so unique TCR beta sequences from about 179 million T cells were reported. A separate validation cohort of roughly 110 different subjects was used in addition to the approximately 670-subject first cohort. Typing coverage varied by locus: roughly 629-640 donors for A, B, C, DRB1 and DQB1; roughly 560 for DQA1; about 570 for DPA1; 450 to 480 for DPB1. Among roughly 370 genotyped donors of the cohort, an average of around 240,000 unique TCR beta nucleotide sequences were sequenced per donor, around a sixth of them non-productive. In the later analysis, no new phenotypic data were used to find candidate immune exposures; instead, reliance was placed on TCR beta sequences and their occurrence across donors. About 280 gigabases of sequencing data and approximately 92 million unique TCR sequences made up an early release that covered 640 HLA-typed donors. Every repertoire in the discovery cohort had been generated on one and the same sequencing platform. The study aimed to test whether signatures of past pathogen exposure could be identified by cataloging public T cell receptors. To predict cytomegalovirus infection status, the study brought together high-throughput TCR immunosequencing, statistical association of individual TCRs with disease status, and machine learning. Alongside the repertoire data, information on donor age, sex, ethnicity and CMV serostatus was compiled. Both class I and class II loci were covered by HLA typing, at four-digit resolution. In a later genetic analysis, genome-wide SNP genotypes for about three fifths of the roughly 670 donors were used, and that subset was treated as a discovery cohort. Of the 398 genotyped donors, over 65% fell in the genetic ancestry cluster associated with self-reported Caucasian donors. Four to six DR-DQ haplotypes were handled as single units for association and clustering, since linkage in the cohort was strong. To decide whether each TCR beta V gene segment behaved as functional or pseudogenic, an earlier analysis of approximately 590 of the donors relied on high-throughput TCR beta sequencing. In a later analysis, previously published TCR beta repertoires from about 640 donors were re-analyzed and high-resolution HLA genotyping was added so that TCR occurrence patterns could be studied. The study profiled the T cell repertoires of under 700 subjects by immunosequencing and related them to cytomegalovirus serostatus. General conclusions and limits of the study: While some public TCRs were present in many individuals, most TCR sequences turned up only very rarely across donors. Immune exposure information for the cohort was limited to CMV serostatus. In a later analysis, 16,951 TCR beta sequences were associated with specific HLA alleles at a false discovery rate of 0.05. Because HLA typing was missing for some donors at each locus, association tests included only the typed subset. A further reported finding was that TCR beta sequences accurately predicted the HLA-A and HLA-B alleles for most subjects in the first cohort. Compared with equally common non-associated chains, HLA-associated TCR beta chains in a later analysis were more clonally expanded and had lower generation probabilities. In a later analysis, TCR association rates were found to vary across HLA loci, with the most associated TCRs seen for DRB1 alleles and the fewest for HLA-C alleles. Over 15 rarely observed V segments, including chromosome 9 orphons, were excluded from the earlier analysis of about 600 of the donors because counts were too low. Several of the top co-occurrence clusters appeared to be linked to parvovirus B19, influenza, CMV and Epstein-Barr virus, according to a later analysis. Linkage disequilibrium might explain the correlated functional status among segregating V segments, but an unknown experimental factor could not be ruled out. Sequencing depth was assumed to be roughly uniform across donors in the presence/absence analyses, though that assumption may not hold. The authors suggested that the approach could potentially be generalized to other disease states and immunological phenotypes. The study gave a list of 150 to 200 TCR beta chains associated with cytomegalovirus. The classifier was reported to diagnose cytomegalovirus status with high specificity and sensitivity in both the original and validation cohorts. In an earlier analysis of around 600 of the donors, most TCR beta V segments appeared in productive rearrangements about 90% or about 30% of the time, broadly matching IMGT annotations. When HLA alleles, especially DR and DQ, strongly co-occurred, attributing TCR associations to individual alleles was difficult. In this cohort, only TCR beta chains were sequenced, and detectable features were limited by the absence of alpha or paired-chain data. Some IMGT-functional V segments, including TRBV6-2 and TRBV6-3, could not be told apart with the 87-base-pair reads, so those segments were excluded. According to a later genetic analysis, donors in an Asian-associated ancestry cluster had fewer N-insertions in productive TCRs than the approximately 650-donor mean. In a later genetic analysis, a missense DCLRE1C variant was associated with V-gene and J-gene trimming of TCR beta chains, and the association was replicated in an independent cohort. In vitro tests confirmed that a few of the cytomegalovirus-associated TCR beta chains recognize cytomegalovirus antigens. The sequencing pipeline was judged likely to have produced a cluster of highly shared sequence variants as a technical artifact. Most CMV-associated TCR beta chains appeared to be HLA-restricted in a later analysis, and the HLA associations seemed to be driven largely by CMV exposure.

In total, roughly 670 healthy bone marrow donors made up the cohort. Cohort members were all nominally healthy when sampled, although unrecorded immune exposures were likely present. The donor was CMV seronegative and was included in the group of approximately 350 seronegative cohort members. A peripheral blood sample was collected from each donor, and TCR beta sequencing was performed on peripheral blood mononuclear cells. Genomic DNA was extracted from the blood cell samples with the Qiagen DNeasy Blood Extraction Kit. About this clone: Its antigen specificity is not known. No base quality information exists; no much larger clone differs at one position.

Including the terminal cysteine and phenylalanine, the CDR3 comprises 13 residues. The kept DNA is CDR3 alone, 39 bases in frame from the first base. CDR1 and CDR2 are read off the germline V gene (reference sequence) as MNHNY and SVGAGI. The library was obtained by the immunoSEQ multiplex PCR assay. For the multiplex PCR, a mixture combining 60 forward primers for TCR Vbeta segments and 13 reverse primers for TCR Jbeta segments was used. The CDR3 region of rearranged TCR beta genes was amplified from genomic DNA by a multiplex PCR assay. Amplified TCR beta libraries were sequenced as 87-base-pair reads on the Illumina HiSeq System. The published analysis was carried out like this. A later analysis tallied around 82 million unique TCR beta chains across the 610 or so repertoires, and about 10 million of those chains were shared by two or more donors. To remove PCR and sequencing errors, raw reads were error-corrected and collapsed into unique sequences using a nearest-neighbor algorithm that merged closely related sequences. Alignment of CDR3 sequences to IMGT reference sequences was used to assign V, D and J gene segments. For a sequence to be retained, a match of at least six nucleotides was required to both a V gene segment and a J gene segment. A rearrangement was called productive if the CDR3 had no stop codons and remained in frame with V and J, and every other rearrangement was called non-productive. Following IMGT convention, CDR3 was defined as the stretch from the second conserved V-encoded cysteine up to the conserved J-encoded phenylalanine. Sequences without an unambiguous match to a single V gene segment were excluded from the earlier analysis of 500 to 700 of the donors. In an earlier analysis of some 590 of the donors, a V segment was called functional when productive rearrangements were above 56.7%, and segregating when the standard deviation between donors exceeded 5%. A statistical classification framework was built to diagnose cytomegalovirus status from the catalog of TCR beta chain sequences. V and J gene assignment, in a later analysis, came from comparing TCR nucleotide sequences with IMGT/GENE-DB human TR gene sequences. In a later analysis, CDR3 sequences and most-parsimonious VDJ recombination scenarios were assigned using the TCRdist pipeline. In a later analysis, each TCR beta chain was defined by its CDR3 amino acid sequence together with its V-gene family, and reads without a unique V-gene family were excluded. A later analysis removed several hundred highly shared, low-generation-probability nucleotide sequences to deal with suspected cross-contamination and a sequencing artifact. In a later analysis, a clonal expansion index was calculated for each public chain from normalized within-repertoire ranks of inferred template counts. Generation probabilities in a later analysis came from a VDJ recombination model fitted to out-of-frame rearrangements, and those results were checked against IGoR. In a later analysis, TCR-TCR, TCR-HLA and TCR-CMV co-occurrence was scored with hypergeometric tests, and a repertoire-size bias correction was applied to TCR pairs. False discovery rates were estimated in a later analysis by permuting HLA or CMV assignments 20 times. In a later analysis, co-occurring TCRs were grouped using DBSCAN, and TCRdist sequence similarity was added for clustering within HLA-allele-positive subsets. Repertoires with fewer than 30,000 or more than 120,000 public chains were left out of co-occurrence clustering, as were about 5 repertoires with anomalous nucleotide sharing. TCRdb mirrors the immuneACCESS table, restricted to in-frame sequences. Some clones are absent from its copies; in checked studies, under half trace to an unresolved V gene, and the reason for the others is unknown. D and trimming come from the DNA, and the V and J calls and clone size come from that table. This sample lists about 93,000 clones; 78% were detected once. 3% to 4% of the sample is taken by the ten largest.

This chain joins TRBV6-6 to TRBJ2-5, and TRBD2 may be the D gene, going by 6 matching bases. The DNA matches TRBJ2-7 better at its end, which makes the J call doubtful. Sequenced: PBMCs. The clonotype comes from a middle-aged woman in good health and CMV-seronegative. DNA sequence: TGTGCCAGCGCGGGACTTGGAGAGTTCGAGCAGTACTTC. The resulting protein is CASAGLGEFEQYF.